This T cell receptor (beta chain) was sequenced for a study of control samples from healthy donors and cancer patients. The CDR3 sequence is 12 residues long. Measured with immunoSEQ multiplex PCR; TCRdb has only the in-frame clones, and not every one. The sample has about 83,000 clones, 91% seen once. This chain links TRBV12-2 with TRBJ1-6. TRBV12-2 is assigned pseudogene status. The sequenced sample consisted of blood. The clonotype comes from a middle-aged man in good health. The CDR3: CASRLEGSPLHF. The CDR3 nucleotides are TGTGCAAGTCGCTTAGAAGGATCACCCCTCCACTTT.